This T cell receptor beta chain is from a study of human T cells and chemical hapten exposure. Study-level background: Sensitization was performed using 2% DPC on a roughly 2 cm by roughly 2 cm upper inner arm skin site. General observations from the study: Versus controls, expanded TCRs had significantly more large CDR3 similarity clusters.

Time point described: patch test 3, about 24 weeks after DPC sensitization. Noted treatment: therapeutic diphenylcyclopropenone sensitization with weekly scalp DPC. In the study's own analysis: Counting gave a median of approximately 97,000 TCRs per sample, with values ranging from about 23,224 to 690,600. MiXCR, applied by TCRdb to the RACE reads, yields one record per CDR3 protein. None of the V and J calls come from the authors' own analysis; TCRdb made them. The sample lists more than 95,000 distinct CDR3 sequences; roughly a third were seen once. This clonotype was seen a handful of times. Its antigen remains unknown. The source was whole blood, collected in connection with sensitization to the hapten diphenylcyclopropenone (DPC). The TCR was taken from a man aged 40-50 years with alopecia areata. Some clones in this sample may be carry-over from other donors' samples.

CDR3: CASSLEPPGLAGGKNIQYF. The CDR3 nucleotides are TGCGCCAGCAGCTTGGAACCCCCGGGACTAGCGGGAGGGAAAAACATTCAGTACTTC. J is TRBJ2-4 and V is TRBV5-1; 16 nucleotides align to TRBD2. Germline CDR1 reads SGHRS; CDR2 reads YFSETQ. With 0 bases clipped from V and 4 bases from J, the junction kept 7 bases outside the gene matches. The CDR3 consists of 19 residues.